Listed below are T cell receptor beta chains from one sample, sequenced in a study of T cells in Graves' hyperthyroidism and ophthalmopathy. From the multiplex PCR reads, TCRdb called clonotypes with MiXCR, one entry per CDR3 protein. The sample holds about 400,000 distinct CDR3 sequences, roughly 13% seen once. Input material: blood. These receptors originate from a woman aged 18-35 years with Graves' hyperthyroidism. The CDR3 runs from the conserved cysteine through the conserved F or W. The D gene is left open where the match is weak. Size tells how often a clone was seen (once, few, many) or the class of an expanded clone, and some rows leave it out.

clone size	D gene	J gene	V gene	CDR3 DNA	CDR3 protein
many	TRBD1	TRBJ2-3	TRBV20-1	TGCAGTGCCAGGACAGGGGTTTCCACAGATACGCAGTATTTT	CSARTGVSTDTQYF
many	-	TRBJ2-5	TRBV11-1	TGTGCCAGCAGCATCACTAAGACCCAGTACTTC	CASSITKTQYF
many	-	TRBJ1-1	TRBV6-1	TGTGCCAGCAGTGACAGGGGCTTGAACACTGAAGCTTTCTTT	CASSDRGLNTEAFF
many	-	TRBJ1-1	TRBV29-1	TGCAGCGTTGAGAGTGAGAACACTGAAGCTTTCTTT	CSVESENTEAFF
many	-	TRBJ2-1	TRBV6-1	TGTGCCAGCAGTTTTCAGACTAGGAATGAGCAGTTCTTC	CASSFQTRNEQFF
many	-	TRBJ2-1	TRBV18	TGTGCCAGCTCACCACGATTCGATGAGCAGTTCTTC	CASSPRFDEQFF
few	-	TRBJ2-1	TRBV5-5	TGTGCCAGCAGCTCCGGGAATCCCTACAATGAGCAGTTCTTC	CASSSGNPYNEQFF
-	TRBD1	TRBJ1-2	TRBV6-1	TGTGCCAGCAGCCTGAGGGAGACAGGGGGAAACTATGGCTACACCTTC	CASSLRETGGNYGYTF
many	-	TRBJ1-4	TRBV7-6	TGTGCCAGCAGCCAAAACACCGGGAGGGAAAAACTGTTTTTT	CASSQNTGREKLFF
many	TRBD2	TRBJ2-2	TRBV28	TGTGCCAGCAGTGCCCCCGGACTAGGGTTCACCGGGGAGCTGTTTTTT	CASSAPGLGFTGELFF
many	TRBD1	TRBJ2-7	TRBV10-2	TGCGCCAGCAGTGAGGGGGACAGGGGGTTCGAGCAGTACTTC	CASSEGDRGFEQYF
few	-	TRBJ1-1	TRBV7-2	TGTGCCAGCAGCGCGTCGAAAAACACTGAAGCTTTCTTT	CASSASKNTEAFF
-	TRBD2	TRBJ2-1	TRBV20-1	TGCAGTGCAAGAGGGGGGACTAGCGGGAGAGGGGGCATCAATGAGCAGTTCTTC	CSARGGTSGRGGINEQFF
-	TRBD1	TRBJ2-5	TRBV4-1	TGCGCCAGCAGCCAAGATCTTCTAGGGACAGGGGTCGAGACCCAGTACTTC	CASSQDLLGTGVETQYF
many	-	TRBJ1-2	TRBV6-6	TGTGCCAGCAGTTACCTGGGGGAGTCCGGCTATGGCTACACCTTC	CASSYLGESGYGYTF
many	-	TRBJ2-2	TRBV28	TGTGCCAGCAGTTTAAAACTAGCAGGGACCGGGGAGCTGTTTTTT	CASSLKLAGTGELFF
-	-	TRBJ1-5	TRBV20-1	TGCAGTGCTAGCGGGAATAGCAATCAGCCCCAGCATTTT	CSASGNSNQPQHF
-	-	TRBJ2-2	TRBV20-1	TGCAGTGCTAGAGATCTCGATAACACCGGGGAGCTGTTTTTT	CSARDLDNTGELFF
many	TRBD1	TRBJ1-4	TRBV30	TGTGCCTGGAGTCTTGGACAGGGCAGTGAAAAACTGTTTTTT	CAWSLGQGSEKLFF
many	-	TRBJ1-1	TRBV20-1	TGCAGAGCGATTGAAGGGATGGACACTGAAGCTTTCTTT	CRAIEGMDTEAFF
many	TRBD2	TRBJ2-7	TRBV5-1	TGCGCCAGCTCATCCCCTGGTGGCGGGAGCTCCGAGCAGTACTTC	CASSSPGGGSSEQYF
-	-	TRBJ1-5	TRBV19	TGTGCCAGTAGTATGGTGGCTTCAGGGAATCGCAATCAGCCCCAGCATTTT	CASSMVASGNRNQPQHF
many	-	TRBJ1-2	TRBV18	TGTGCCAGCTCACAAAACCCAGGGGACGCTGGCTACACCTTC	CASSQNPGDAGYTF
-	-	TRBJ1-1	TRBV29-1	TGCAGCGTTGGCCCGTTCATGAACACTGAAGCTTTCTTT	CSVGPFMNTEAFF
-	TRBD2	TRBJ2-2	TRBV10-2	TGCGCCAGCAGTGACCAGACTAGCGGGAGGGCATATACCGGGGAGCTGTTTTTT	CASSDQTSGRAYTGELFF
many	-	TRBJ2-5	TRBV7-9	TGTGCCAGCAGCTTACCTCAGGGGCAAGAGACCCAGTACTTC	CASSLPQGQETQYF
many	TRBD1	TRBJ2-5	TRBV28	TGTGCCAGCAGTTCAAATGACAGGGGCCTTGTGTCCCAGTACTTC	CASSSNDRGLVSQYF
many	TRBD1	TRBJ1-2	TRBV18	TGTGCCAGCTCAGAGACAGGGGGCGCAGAATATGGCTACACCTTC	CASSETGGAEYGYTF
-	TRBD1	TRBJ2-5	TRBV7-3	TGTGCCAGCAGTCCAGGGACAGGGGGTCAAGAGACCCAGTACTTC	CASSPGTGGQETQYF
few	-	TRBJ2-5	TRBV20-1	TGCAGTGCTAGCGAATCATGGAGGGCCAGGCAAGAGACCCAGTACTTC	CSASESWRARQETQYF
many	TRBD1	TRBJ1-2	TRBV2	TGTGCCAGCAGTGGGGGAGACAGGGGGCTAGGTGGCTACACCTTC	CASSGGDRGLGGYTF
few	TRBD2	TRBJ2-4	TRBV19	TGTGCCAGTAGTGGCCAGCGGGAGGGCCTTACCAAAAACATTCAGTACTTC	CASSGQREGLTKNIQYF
-	-	TRBJ1-1	TRBV7-9	TGTGCCAGCAGCCCCGGGGGCGGGCTTGAAGCTTTCTTT	CASSPGGGLEAFF
few	-	TRBJ2-5	TRBV11-2	TGTGCCAGCAGCTTAGAACTACAGGCGACCCAGTACTTC	CASSLELQATQYF
many	-	TRBJ1-4	TRBV28	TGTGCCAGCAGTTTGTGGAAGGGGGATGGGGCAACTAATGAAAAACTGTTTTTT	CASSLWKGDGATNEKLFF
many	-	TRBJ2-1	TRBV2	TGTGCCAGCAGTGAAGCGCGGGCTGGCTTCTACAATGAGCAGTTCTTC	CASSEARAGFYNEQFF
many	-	TRBJ1-2	TRBV6-6	TGTGCCAGCAGTTACGGGGGGGGCGGCTACACCTTC	CASSYGGGGYTF
many	TRBD1	TRBJ2-3	TRBV19	TGTGCCAGTCGACCCCTCGGACCGGGACAGGGTGGAGATACGCAGTATTTT	CASRPLGPGQGGDTQYF
few	-	TRBJ1-2	TRBV19	TGTGCCACTACGCGGGGGGACTATGGCTACACCTTC	CATTRGDYGYTF
many	-	TRBJ1-1	TRBV27	TGTGCCGGCAGTTACGAGGGAAGGTACACTGAAGCTTTCTTT	CAGSYEGRYTEAFF
many	-	TRBJ2-5	TRBV2	TGTGCCAGCATCGACTACCAGGAGACCCAGTACTTC	CASIDYQETQYF
-	TRBD2	TRBJ2-1	TRBV6-1	TGTGCCAGCAGATCCCGACTAGCCCATGAGCAGTTCTTC	CASRSRLAHEQFF
-	TRBD2	TRBJ2-3	TRBV20-1	TGCAGTGCTATGGTAATAGCGGGAGGGGCGGATACGCAGTATTTT	CSAMVIAGGADTQYF
-	TRBD1	TRBJ2-7	TRBV20-1	TGCAGTGCTAGAGGGGACAGGGGGTCCTACGAGCAGTACTTC	CSARGDRGSYEQYF
few	TRBD2	TRBJ2-7	TRBV20-1	TGCAGTGCTAGATCTAGCGGGAGTTTATCCGAGCAGTACTTC	CSARSSGSLSEQYF
many	TRBD1	TRBJ1-2	TRBV29-1	TGCAGCGTTGATACCTCTGGGACAGAGAACTATGGCTACACCTTC	CSVDTSGTENYGYTF
many	TRBD1	TRBJ1-4	TRBV7-2	TGTGCCACCGGGACAGGGAGGGGAAAACTGTTTTTT	CATGTGRGKLFF
many	-	TRBJ1-1	TRBV13	TGTGCCAGCAGCTTGGAGGGGAATGAAGCTTTCTTT	CASSLEGNEAFF
-	-	TRBJ2-4	TRBV7-9	TGTGCCAGCAGCTTAGGAAGGGCCGCTAGAGCCAAAAACATTCAGTACTTC	CASSLGRAARAKNIQYF
many	-	TRBJ2-2	TRBV6-6	TGTGCCAGCAGTTACTCGACCAGAAGGGAGCTGTTTTTT	CASSYSTRRELFF